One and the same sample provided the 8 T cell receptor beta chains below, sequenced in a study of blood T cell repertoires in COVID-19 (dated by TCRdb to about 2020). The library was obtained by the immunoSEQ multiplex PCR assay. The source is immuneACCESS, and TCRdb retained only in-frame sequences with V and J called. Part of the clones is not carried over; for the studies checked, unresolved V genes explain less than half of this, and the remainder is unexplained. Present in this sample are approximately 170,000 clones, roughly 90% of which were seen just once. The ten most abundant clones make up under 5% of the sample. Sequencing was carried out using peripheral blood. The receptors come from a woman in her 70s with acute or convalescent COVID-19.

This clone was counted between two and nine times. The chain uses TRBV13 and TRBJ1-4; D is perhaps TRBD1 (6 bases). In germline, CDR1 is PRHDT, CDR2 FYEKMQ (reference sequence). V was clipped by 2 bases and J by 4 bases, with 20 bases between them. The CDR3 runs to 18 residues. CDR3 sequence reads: CASSLKGVLQGRNEKLFF. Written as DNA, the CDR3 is TGTGCCAGCAGCTTAAAGGGTGTTTTGCAGGGGCGTAATGAAAAACTGTTTTTT. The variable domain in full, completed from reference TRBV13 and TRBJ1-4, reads AAGVIQSPRHLIKEKRETATLKCYPIPRHDTVYWYQQGPGQDPQFLISFYEKMQSDKGSIPDRFSAQQFSDYHSELNMSSLELGDSALYFCASSLKGVLQGRNEKLFFGSGTQLSVL.

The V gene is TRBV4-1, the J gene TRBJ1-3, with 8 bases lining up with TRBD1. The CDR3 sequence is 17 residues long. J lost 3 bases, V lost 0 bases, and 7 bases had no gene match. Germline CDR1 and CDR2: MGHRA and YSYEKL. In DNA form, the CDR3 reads TGCGCCAGCAGCCAAGAGGGGCAGGGGGCGCGTGGAAACACCATATATTTT. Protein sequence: CASSQEGQGARGNTIYF.

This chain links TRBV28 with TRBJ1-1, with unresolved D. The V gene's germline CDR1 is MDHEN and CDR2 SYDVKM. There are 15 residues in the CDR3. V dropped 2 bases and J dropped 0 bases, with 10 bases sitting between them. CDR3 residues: CASSLVSSLNTEAFF. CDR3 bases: TGTGCCAGCAGTTTAGTGTCCAGTCTGAACACTGAAGCTTTCTTT. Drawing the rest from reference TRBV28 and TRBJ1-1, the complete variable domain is DVKVTQSSRYLVKRTGEKVFLECVQDMDHENMFWYRQDPGLGLRLIYFSYDVKMKEKGDIPEGYSVSREKKERFSLILESASTNQTSMYLCASSLVSSLNTEAFFGQGTRLTVV.

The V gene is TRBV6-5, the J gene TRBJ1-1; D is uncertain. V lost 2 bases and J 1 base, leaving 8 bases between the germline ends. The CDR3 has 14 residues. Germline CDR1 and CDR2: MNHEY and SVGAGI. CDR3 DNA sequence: TGTGCCAGCAGTTACGAGGCTTGGAACACTGAAGCTTTCTTT. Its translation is CASSYEAWNTEAFF.

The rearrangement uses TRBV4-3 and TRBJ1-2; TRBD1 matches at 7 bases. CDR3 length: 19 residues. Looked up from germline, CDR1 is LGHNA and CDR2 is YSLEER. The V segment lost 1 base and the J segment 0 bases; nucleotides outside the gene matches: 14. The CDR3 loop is CASSQALDRPRSSNYGYTF. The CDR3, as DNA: TGCGCCAGCAGCCAAGCCCTGGACAGGCCCCGATCGTCTAACTATGGCTACACCTTC.

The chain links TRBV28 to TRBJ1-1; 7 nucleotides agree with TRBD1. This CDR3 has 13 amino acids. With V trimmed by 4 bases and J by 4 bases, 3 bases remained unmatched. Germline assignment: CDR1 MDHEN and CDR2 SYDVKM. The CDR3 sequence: CASSSPGGTEAFF. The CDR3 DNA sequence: TGTGCCAGCAGTTCCCCAGGGGGCACTGAAGCTTTCTTT.

CDR3 sequence reads: CASSLSGLSGNTIYF. The CDR3 coding sequence is TGCGCCAGCAGCTTGTCAGGGCTCTCTGGAAACACCATATATTTT. The rearrangement uses TRBV5-1 and TRBJ1-3, with D perhaps matching TRBD1 (5 bases). The germline V gene has CDR1 SGHRS and CDR2 YFSETQ. The length of the CDR3 is 15 residues. The ends were cut back, 1 base at V and 0 bases at J, with 8 bases in the middle. The whole variable domain, remainder taken from reference TRBV5-1 and TRBJ1-3, is KAGVTQTPRYLIKTRGQQVTLSCSPISGHRSVSWYQQTPGQGLQFLFEYFSETQRNKGNFPGRFSGRQFSNSRSEMNVSTLELGDSALYLCASSLSGLSGNTIYFGEGSWLTVV.

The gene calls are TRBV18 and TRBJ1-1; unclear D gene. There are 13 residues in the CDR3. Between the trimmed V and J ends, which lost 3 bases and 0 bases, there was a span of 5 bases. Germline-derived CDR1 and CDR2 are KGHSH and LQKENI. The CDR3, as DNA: TGTGCCAGCTCACCTCAGGTGAACACTGAAGCTTTCTTT. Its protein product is CASSPQVNTEAFF.